This TCR beta chain was recorded in a study of graft-versus-host responses after intestinal transplantation. About the study: Transplantation in recipients was multivisceral, liver-intestinal, or isolated intestinal. Recipients were all induced with anti-thymocyte globulin, then given tacrolimus and steroids for 2 to 3 years.

This clone came up once. Its target is unknown. General observations from the study: Maximum circulating GvH clone levels tracked with early post-transplant HvG decreases. GvH clones were identified in recipient marrow, with some first appearing in ileum or blood.

The table came from immunoSEQ multiplex PCR; TCRdb's copy has only in-frame clones and leaves some out. The sample includes over 85,000 clones, around 93% of them seen just once. Per the germline V gene, CDR1 is SGHAT and CDR2 is FQDESV (reference sequence). CDR3 length: 13 residues. Germline trimming cut 6 bases from V and 6 bases from J; bases unmatched to any gene: 7. The source is a human donor who received an intestinal transplant. The V call is TRBV11-1, the J call TRBJ2-7, with TRBD2 matching 8 bases. The sample here was unstimulated CD8+ T cells sorted from spleen or lymph node cells, taken before intestinal transplant. The CDR3 bases are TGTGCCAGCAGTTCCGGGACTAGTAGCGAGCAGTACTTC. It yields the protein CASSSGTSSEQYF.